The following is a TCR beta chain sequence with its context. Antigen: not known. V was pared by 5 bases and J by 0 bases, with 1 base of the junction left unmatched. Germline V CDR1 and CDR2: DFQATT, SNEGSKA (reference sequence). The CDR3 is made up of 16 amino acids. These data belong to a study of early T cells in non-severe SARS-CoV-2 infection. Study background: Whole-blood bulk RNA, unsorted, was sequenced, and chains were unpaired. Study observations and caveats: VDJdb matches were skewed toward anti-spike CD8 T cell responses.

TCRdb reprocessed the 5' RACE reads via MiXCR and lists one record per CDR3 protein. The sample includes about 50,000 distinct CDR3 sequences, approximately 9.4% seen only once; the top ten take under 15%. The rearrangement uses TRBV20-1 and TRBJ2-2; 15 bases are a match to TRBD2. The specimen sequenced was whole blood. This clonotype was obtained from an adult who was a healthcare worker with PCR-confirmed SARS-CoV-2 infection or an uninfected control (not recorded which). CDR3 in amino acids: CSAGTSGRSNTGELFF. CDR3 DNA sequence: TGCAGTGCTGGGACTAGCGGGAGGTCGAACACCGGGGAGCTGTTTTTT.